This is a list of T cell receptor beta chains from one sample in a study of human T cells and chemical hapten exposure. TCRdb called the RACE reads again in MiXCR, with one record for every CDR3 protein. The repertoire holds some 340,000 distinct CDR3 sequences, with roughly 6.9% as singletons. The starting material was whole blood, obtained in connection with sensitization to the hapten diphenylcyclopropenone (DPC). Receptors were obtained from a young woman with alopecia areata. Some clones in this sample may be carry-over from other donors' samples. Each CDR3 is given with its conserved first and last residue. The D gene is left open where the match is weak. The size entry is marked missing in some rows and otherwise reads once, few, many or a size class.

d_call: TRBD1; clone_size: NA; j_call: TRBJ2-3; v_call: TRBV5-6; cdr3_aa: CASSLDRGEFWGTDTQYF; cdr3_nt: TGTGCCAGCAGTCTAGACAGGGGGGAGTTTTGGGGCACAGATACGCAGTATTTT
d_call: NA; clone_size: many; j_call: TRBJ1-5; v_call: TRBV6-5; cdr3_aa: CASSSDIYSNQPQHF; cdr3_nt: TGTGCCAGCAGTTCAGACATTTATAGCAATCAGCCCCAGCATTTT
d_call: NA; clone_size: many; j_call: TRBJ1-2; v_call: TRBV18; cdr3_aa: CASSPEATSMFGQGHDYTF; cdr3_nt: TGTGCCAGCTCACCAGAGGCCACGTCCATGTTCGGGCAGGGCCATGACTACACCTTC
d_call: NA; clone_size: few; j_call: TRBJ1-5; v_call: TRBV4-2; cdr3_aa: CASSRRPQHF; cdr3_nt: TGTGCCAGCAGCCGGAGGCCCCAGCATTTT
d_call: NA; clone_size: few; j_call: TRBJ1-5; v_call: TRBV20-1; cdr3_aa: CSASSLNQNTGNQPQHF; cdr3_nt: TGCAGTGCTAGTTCCTTAAACCAAAACACTGGCAATCAGCCCCAGCATTTT
d_call: NA; clone_size: NA; j_call: TRBJ2-7; v_call: TRBV29-1; cdr3_aa: CSVGRPGEQYF; cdr3_nt: TGCAGCGTTGGCCGCCCCGGCGAGCAGTACTTC
d_call: NA; clone_size: NA; j_call: TRBJ1-3; v_call: TRBV11-2; cdr3_aa: CASAPFGSRSGNTIYF; cdr3_nt: TGTGCCAGCGCCCCTTTTGGATCCCGCTCTGGAAACACCATATATTTT
d_call: TRBD2; clone_size: NA; j_call: TRBJ2-5; v_call: TRBV6-2/TRBV6-3; cdr3_aa: CASSFRRGDEETQYF; cdr3_nt: TGTGCCAGCAGTTTCCGGCGGGGGGATGAAGAGACCCAGTACTTC
d_call: TRBD1; clone_size: few; j_call: TRBJ2-7; v_call: TRBV20-1; cdr3_aa: CSARDRMNEQYF; cdr3_nt: TGCAGTGCTAGGGACAGGATGAACGAGCAGTACTTC
d_call: NA; clone_size: few; j_call: TRBJ1-2; v_call: TRBV28; cdr3_aa: CASSSPPDSANYGYTF; cdr3_nt: TGTGCCAGCAGCTCTCCTCCGGACAGCGCTAACTATGGCTACACCTTC
d_call: TRBD1; clone_size: many; j_call: TRBJ2-7; v_call: TRBV5-1; cdr3_aa: CASSLFQGVLYEQYF; cdr3_nt: TGCGCCAGCAGCTTGTTTCAGGGGGTCTTATACGAGCAGTACTTC
d_call: NA; clone_size: many; j_call: TRBJ2-5; v_call: TRBV28; cdr3_aa: CASSFSRGGRETQYF; cdr3_nt: TGTGCCAGCAGTTTCTCCAGGGGTGGGCGAGAGACCCAGTACTTC
d_call: NA; clone_size: many; j_call: TRBJ2-7; v_call: TRBV12-3/TRBV12-4; cdr3_aa: CASSRRGEQYF; cdr3_nt: TGTGCCAGCAGCCGGAGGGGCGAGCAGTACTTC
d_call: TRBD2; clone_size: many; j_call: TRBJ2-3; v_call: TRBV29-1; cdr3_aa: CSVAGTSGGSSTDTQYF; cdr3_nt: TGCAGCGTCGCCGGGACTAGCGGGGGCTCCTCCACAGATACGCAGTATTTT
d_call: NA; clone_size: NA; j_call: TRBJ1-4; v_call: TRBV2; cdr3_aa: CASSEIGGNEKLFF; cdr3_nt: TGTGCCAGCAGTGAAATCGGGGGTAATGAAAAACTGTTTTTT
d_call: NA; clone_size: many; j_call: TRBJ2-5; v_call: TRBV2; cdr3_aa: CASSGPPGSGLQETQYF; cdr3_nt: TGTGCCAGCAGTGGGCCCCCGGGGAGCGGACTACAAGAGACCCAGTACTTC
d_call: TRBD1; clone_size: many; j_call: TRBJ2-7; v_call: TRBV27; cdr3_aa: CASSLFSRPGQKVFSYEQYF; cdr3_nt: TGTGCCAGCAGTTTATTTTCGAGGCCGGGACAGAAGGTTTTCTCCTACGAGCAGTACTTC
d_call: NA; clone_size: many; j_call: TRBJ2-3; v_call: TRBV10-3; cdr3_aa: CAISGWTGQETDTQYF; cdr3_nt: TGTGCCATCAGTGGTTGGACGGGCCAGGAGACGGATACGCAGTATTTT
d_call: NA; clone_size: few; j_call: TRBJ2-3; v_call: TRBV6-1; cdr3_aa: CASSEVPTDTQYF; cdr3_nt: TGTGCCAGCAGTGAAGTCCCTACAGATACGCAGTATTTT
d_call: NA; clone_size: many; j_call: TRBJ2-2; v_call: TRBV5-1; cdr3_aa: CASSEGLDTGELFF; cdr3_nt: TGCGCCAGCAGCGAAGGATTGGACACCGGGGAGCTGTTTTTT
d_call: NA; clone_size: NA; j_call: TRBJ2-5; v_call: TRBV14; cdr3_aa: CASSQRGVGETQYF; cdr3_nt: TGTGCCAGCAGCCAACGAGGGGTAGGAGAGACCCAGTACTTC
d_call: NA; clone_size: few; j_call: TRBJ1-1; v_call: TRBV2; cdr3_aa: CASNLYGMNTEAFF; cdr3_nt: TGTGCCAGCAATCTATACGGTATGAACACTGAAGCTTTCTTT
d_call: NA; clone_size: NA; j_call: TRBJ2-3; v_call: TRBV14; cdr3_aa: CASSRTTFRADTQYF; cdr3_nt: TGTGCCAGCAGCCGAACCACTTTTAGGGCAGATACGCAGTATTTT
d_call: NA; clone_size: few; j_call: TRBJ1-1; v_call: TRBV7-2; cdr3_aa: CASSLGGTVNTEAFF; cdr3_nt: TGTGCCAGCAGCTTAGGGGGCACAGTGAACACTGAAGCTTTCTTT
d_call: TRBD1; clone_size: few; j_call: TRBJ2-5; v_call: TRBV15; cdr3_aa: CATSRGGQGSQETQYF; cdr3_nt: TGTGCCACCAGCAGAGGGGGACAGGGAAGCCAAGAGACCCAGTACTTC
d_call: NA; clone_size: NA; j_call: TRBJ1-4; v_call: TRBV6-2/TRBV6-3; cdr3_aa: CASSRTGRGREKLFF; cdr3_nt: TGTGCCAGCAGTCGTACAGGACGGGGCCGAGAAAAACTGTTTTTT
d_call: NA; clone_size: few; j_call: TRBJ1-5; v_call: TRBV2; cdr3_aa: CASSANYPGQPQHF; cdr3_nt: TGTGCCAGCAGTGCTAATTATCCAGGCCAGCCCCAGCATTTT
d_call: TRBD1; clone_size: few; j_call: TRBJ2-6; v_call: TRBV3-1; cdr3_aa: CASSQSGTGAGANVLTF; cdr3_nt: TGTGCCAGCAGCCAGAGTGGTACAGGGGCTGGGGCCAACGTCCTGACTTTC
d_call: NA; clone_size: NA; j_call: TRBJ1-4; v_call: TRBV4-1; cdr3_aa: CASSRRMDEKLFF; cdr3_nt: TGCGCCAGCAGCCGAAGAATGGACGAAAAACTGTTTTTT
d_call: TRBD2; clone_size: NA; j_call: TRBJ2-7; v_call: TRBV28; cdr3_aa: CAVSSGGLYEQYF; cdr3_nt: TGTGCCGTTTCTAGCGGGGGTCTCTACGAGCAGTACTTC
d_call: TRBD1; clone_size: NA; j_call: TRBJ1-4; v_call: TRBV6-1; cdr3_aa: CASSADRVNEKLFF; cdr3_nt: TGTGCCAGCAGTGCGGACAGGGTTAATGAAAAACTGTTTTTT
d_call: NA; clone_size: many; j_call: TRBJ1-1; v_call: TRBV6-2/TRBV6-3; cdr3_aa: CASSDSAEAFF; cdr3_nt: TGTGCCAGCAGTGACTCGGCTGAAGCTTTCTTT
d_call: NA; clone_size: many; j_call: TRBJ2-3; v_call: TRBV7-3; cdr3_aa: CASSARSGFTDTQYF; cdr3_nt: TGTGCCAGCAGCGCCCGGAGCGGCTTCACAGATACGCAGTATTTT
d_call: NA; clone_size: few; j_call: TRBJ1-1; v_call: TRBV6-5; cdr3_aa: CASRKQGNTEAFF; cdr3_nt: TGTGCCAGCAGGAAACAGGGGAACACTGAAGCTTTCTTT
d_call: TRBD1; clone_size: NA; j_call: TRBJ1-6; v_call: TRBV6-1; cdr3_aa: CASSGDRAINSPLHF; cdr3_nt: TGTGCCAGCAGTGGAGACAGGGCAATCAATTCACCCCTCCACTTT
d_call: NA; clone_size: NA; j_call: TRBJ1-1; v_call: TRBV7-8; cdr3_aa: CASSLDAEAPITEAFF; cdr3_nt: TGTGCCAGCAGCTTAGATGCAGAGGCGCCAATCACTGAAGCTTTCTTT
d_call: NA; clone_size: NA; j_call: TRBJ1-5; v_call: TRBV12-3/TRBV12-4; cdr3_aa: CASSPFGTVNQPQHF; cdr3_nt: TGTGCCAGCAGTCCATTTGGGACGGTTAATCAGCCCCAGCATTTT
d_call: TRBD2; clone_size: few; j_call: TRBJ2-3; v_call: TRBV5-1; cdr3_aa: CASSPYPTSGGPSDTQYF; cdr3_nt: TGCGCCAGCAGCCCCTATCCGACTAGCGGGGGTCCGTCGGATACGCAGTATTTT
d_call: NA; clone_size: many; j_call: TRBJ2-2; v_call: TRBV12-3/TRBV12-4; cdr3_aa: CASSLRGNGELFF; cdr3_nt: TGTGCCAGCAGTCTCAGGGGAAATGGGGAGCTGTTTTTT
d_call: NA; clone_size: NA; j_call: TRBJ1-5; v_call: TRBV4-3; cdr3_aa: CASSQDSQVSYQPQHF; cdr3_nt: TGCGCCAGCAGCCAAGATAGTCAGGTTTCATATCAGCCCCAGCATTTT
d_call: NA; clone_size: many; j_call: TRBJ2-7; v_call: TRBV5-1; cdr3_aa: CASRQESYEQYF; cdr3_nt: TGCGCCAGCCGCCAAGAGTCCTACGAGCAGTACTTC
d_call: NA; clone_size: few; j_call: TRBJ1-6; v_call: TRBV5-4; cdr3_aa: CASSPGGQLMYNSPLHF; cdr3_nt: TGTGCCAGCAGCCCGGGCGGACAACTGATGTATAATTCACCCCTCCACTTT
d_call: NA; clone_size: NA; j_call: TRBJ2-1; v_call: TRBV6-1; cdr3_aa: CASSEVHGYNEQFF; cdr3_nt: TGTGCCAGCAGTGAAGTGCACGGCTACAATGAGCAGTTCTTC
d_call: TRBD2; clone_size: many; j_call: TRBJ2-1; v_call: TRBV19; cdr3_aa: CASSTRTSHEQFF; cdr3_nt: TGTGCCAGTAGTACCCGGACTAGCCATGAGCAGTTCTTC
d_call: NA; clone_size: few; j_call: TRBJ2-3; v_call: TRBV6-2/TRBV6-3; cdr3_aa: CASSYAVGRDTDTQYF; cdr3_nt: TGTGCCAGCAGTTACGCCGTGGGCCGAGACACAGATACGCAGTATTTT
d_call: TRBD2; clone_size: NA; j_call: TRBJ2-5; v_call: TRBV5-1; cdr3_aa: CASSFLLAGAIQETQYF; cdr3_nt: TGCGCCAGCAGCTTCTTACTAGCGGGGGCCATCCAAGAGACCCAGTACTTC
d_call: TRBD1; clone_size: NA; j_call: TRBJ2-7; v_call: TRBV11-2; cdr3_aa: CASEGQGSYEQYF; cdr3_nt: TGTGCCAGCGAAGGACAGGGATCCTACGAGCAGTACTTC
d_call: NA; clone_size: NA; j_call: TRBJ1-1; v_call: TRBV11-1; cdr3_aa: CATAGQPNTEAFF; cdr3_nt: TGTGCCACCGCCGGACAGCCGAACACTGAAGCTTTCTTT
d_call: NA; clone_size: NA; j_call: TRBJ1-6; v_call: TRBV6-6; cdr3_aa: CASTPKSGGSPLHF; cdr3_nt: TGTGCCAGCACCCCTAAGTCTGGGGGATCACCCCTCCACTTT